Listed below are T cell receptor beta chains from one sample, sequenced in a study of neurological immune-mediated disorders. TCRdb reprocessed the 5' RACE reads with MiXCR, giving one entry per CDR3 protein. The sample includes about 78,000 distinct CDR3 sequences, less than 5.5% seen only once; the top ten take roughly 2.2%. Sequenced input: PBMCs. These receptors were taken from a woman aged 25 to 39 with multiple sclerosis. CDR3s leave out the opening cysteine and the closing phenylalanine or tryptophan.

v_call	j_call	cdr3_aa
TRBV19	TRBJ2-1	ASKVSGAVTEQF
TRBV12-3/TRBV12-4	TRBJ2-1	ASSSGTSGSREQF
TRBV5-5	TRBJ2-2	ASSLGVVNTGELF
TRBV24-1	TRBJ2-3	ATRRTGGSDTQY
TRBV20-1	TRBJ1-2	SARLPANYGYT
TRBV4-1	TRBJ1-2	ASSQEEVGPYGYT
TRBV3-1	TRBJ1-5	ASSQGQANKTQN
TRBV20-1	TRBJ2-7	SARDGRSYEQY
TRBV10-3	TRBJ1-2	DITRRGEGYT
TRBV20-1	TRBJ2-7	SARDRGQAYEQY
TRBV15	TRBJ1-6	ATSVMGNSPLH
TRBV5-6	TRBJ1-6	ASSLAGGSPLH
TRBV20-1	TRBJ1-3	SAWGQGSGNTIY
TRBV12-3/TRBV12-4	TRBJ1-1	ASSLDRDTEAF
TRBV28	TRBJ2-7	ASSKGHYEQY
TRBV29-1	TRBJ2-3	SVGLVTDTQY
TRBV11-3	TRBJ2-1	ASSLNADSYNEQF
TRBV10-3	TRBJ2-5	AISVRENRETQY
TRBV5-4	TRBJ2-3	ASSRGTITDTQY
TRBV20-1	TRBJ2-2	SARDGTSGANTGELF
TRBV20-1	TRBJ1-1	SAGGGNTEAF
TRBV20-1	TRBJ1-5	SARDDNLQH
TRBV12-3/TRBV12-4	TRBJ2-1	ASRLSGGGPYNEQF
TRBV6-5	TRBJ2-4	ASRNRGLQY
TRBV20-1	TRBJ1-2	SAGGTSNYGYT
TRBV20-1	TRBJ2-1	SAPSGGRADHEQF
TRBV5-1	TRBJ2-5	ASSPGTYRAKETQY
TRBV5-6	TRBJ2-7	ASSFGVSYEQY
TRBV9	TRBJ2-1	ASSAGGRAYNEQF
TRBV5-5	TRBJ1-2	ASSLFSGLRGYT
TRBV28	TRBJ2-5	ASSFSSGRQETQY
TRBV28	TRBJ2-5	DSRRGQSSQY
TRBV5-1	TRBJ2-1	ASSLDWENEQF
TRBV10-1	TRBJ2-2	ASSKDTNTGELF
TRBV27	TRBJ1-1	ASSSGGMNTEAF
TRBV30	TRBJ1-6	AEKEPERDSPLH
TRBV5-1	TRBJ2-1	ASSPGQASYNEQF
TRBV7-6	TRBJ2-3	ASSSGPLTTDTQY
TRBV20-1	TRBJ1-2	SARERAQALYGYT
TRBV3-1	TRBJ2-5	ASSQVQAGGQETQY
TRBV20-1	TRBJ2-1	SARDGIGGNEQF
TRBV7-9	TRBJ2-1	ASSAQVGGEQF
TRBV5-1	TRBJ2-4	ASSQTSGEPKNIQY
TRBV20-1	TRBJ2-7	SARDGSTGRERASYEQY
TRBV5-5	TRBJ1-2	ASSLGTTRLYGYT
TRBV14	TRBJ1-1	ASSQLGQGSAF
TRBV20-1	TRBJ2-5	SARKSQGVETQY
TRBV2	TRBJ1-1	ASARTGNTEAF
TRBV7-9	TRBJ1-1	ASSLEQGAEAF
TRBV20-1	TRBJ1-4	SARALTGTGDTTNEKLF
TRBV29-1	TRBJ1-1	SVEDQLDTFWGTEAF
TRBV4-1	TRBJ2-1	ASSPGPHNEQF
TRBV6-5	TRBJ2-1	ASSPQGTSVLYEF